Sequencing of this T cell receptor beta chain was carried out in a study of blood T cell repertoires in COVID-19. Study overall: The analysed material was cDNA or gDNA that came from T cells, B-cell-depleted T cells, or PBMCs.

Authors' analysis steps: Reference gene primers were amplified, and this amplification served to estimate nucleated cell counts. Only in-frame clones appear in the TCRdb table, and some are missing; sequencing was by immunoSEQ multiplex PCR. That table supplies the V and J calls and clone size; D and trimming were determined from the DNA. The sample lists around 72,000 clones, roughly 85% occurring once. Sequences were obtained from peripheral blood. The sequence came from a woman older than 75 with acute or convalescent COVID-19.

CDR3 bases: TGTGCCAGCAGTCGGACTGATTCAGATACGCAGTATTTT. Protein product: CASSRTDSDTQYF. The chain is built from TRBV12-3 or TRBV12-4 and TRBJ2-3; TRBD2 might be the D (5 bases). The V and J ends lost 5 bases and 4 bases respectively, with 10 bases between them. This CDR3 comprises 13 residues.